This T cell receptor (beta chain) was sequenced during a study of CXCR3-negative and CXCR3-positive naive CD8 T cells. As for the study in general: Per-library TRB read counts averaged about 1.5 +/- 0.3 million, adding up to about 150 million in total. Regarding the study as a whole: Naive cells with CXCR3 showed TRB CDR3s that were more hydrophobic than those in CXCR3-negative naive cells. Memory CD8+ T cell repertoires were far less diverse than both naive subsets. TCR strength was inferred from TRB CDR3 properties, while surface CD5 was comparable between naive subsets.

A word on this clonotype: Its antigen remains unidentified.

The authors prepared UMI-labeled TRB cDNA libraries by 5' RACE. Reprocessing the 5' RACE reads, TCRdb reports a single entry for every CDR3 protein and omits DNA. The listing contains about 130,000 distinct CDR3 sequences. Germline V gives CDR1 SQVTM, CDR2 ANQGSEA. The CDR3 covers 13 residues. The receptor's source is a human donor in good health. Some clones in this sample may be carry-over from other donors' samples. V usage is TRBV29-1 and J usage is TRBJ2-7; TCRdb selects TRBD1, and the lack of DNA leaves this call unchecked. Sample: naive CXCR3+ CD8+ T cells from blood. The subset is: CD45RO-CCR7+CD27+CD95- naive CD8+ T cells expressing CXCR3 (TNR3+). CDR3 in amino acids: CSAWGRGDSEQYF.